Listed below are T cell receptor beta chains from one sample, sequenced in a study of early T cells in non-severe SARS-CoV-2 infection. TCRdb called the 5' RACE reads again in MiXCR, with one record for every CDR3 protein. The sample has approximately 88,000 distinct CDR3 sequences, roughly 15% seen once. Sequenced material: whole blood. The receptors come from an adult who was a healthcare worker with PCR-confirmed SARS-CoV-2 infection or an uninfected control (not recorded which). Both conserved end residues are part of each CDR3. A D gene is named only where the DNA matches it firmly. Clone size, where shown, is once, few, many, or a class for clones that have expanded.

CDR3 protein	CDR3 DNA	clone size	V gene	J gene	D gene
CSARTGTGIAEAFF	TGCAGTGCTAGAACCGGGACAGGGATCGCTGAAGCTTTCTTT	many	TRBV20-1	TRBJ1-1	TRBD1
CAISTGGRGTEAFF	TGTGCCATCAGTACAGGGGGCAGGGGCACTGAAGCTTTCTTT	.	TRBV10-3	TRBJ1-1	TRBD1
CASSTPGLATFRETQYF	TGTGCCAGCAGTACACCGGGACTAGCGACCTTTCGGGAGACCCAGTACTTC	.	TRBV12-3/TRBV12-4	TRBJ2-5	TRBD2
CSVGDRGSGEQFF	TGCAGCGTGGGGGACAGGGGGAGTGGTGAGCAGTTCTTC	.	TRBV29-1	TRBJ2-1	TRBD1
CASSLASQVDNQPQHF	TGTGCCAGCAGCTTGGCCTCGCAGGTCGACAATCAGCCCCAGCATTTT	few	TRBV5-5	TRBJ1-5	.
CSARRDREQYF	TGCAGTGCCCGCCGGGACAGAGAACAGTACTTC	many	TRBV20-1	TRBJ2-7	TRBD1
CASSFRGEMNTEAFF	TGTGCCAGCAGTTTCAGGGGGGAGATGAACACTGAAGCTTTCTTT	.	TRBV11-2	TRBJ1-1	TRBD1
CASSEFGTYGYTF	TGTGCCAGCAGTGAATTCGGGACCTATGGCTACACCTTC	many	TRBV6-4	TRBJ1-2	.
CASNTLAYNEQFF	TGTGCCAGCAACACCCTCGCCTACAATGAGCAGTTCTTC	.	TRBV11-2	TRBJ2-1	.
CASSSGQPGANVLTF	TGCGCCAGCAGCTCCGGACAGCCTGGGGCCAACGTCCTGACTTTC	many	TRBV5-1	TRBJ2-6	.
CASSDGQVQPADTQYF	TGTGCCAGTAGTGATGGGCAGGTGCAACCCGCAGATACGCAGTATTTT	many	TRBV19	TRBJ2-3	.
CASSSAEGRDTQYF	TGTGCCAGCAGCTCCGCGGAGGGGAGAGATACGCAGTATTTT	few	TRBV5-5	TRBJ2-3	.
CASSQGAREETQYF	TGCGCCAGCAGCCAGGGGGCCAGGGAGGAGACCCAGTACTTC	many	TRBV4-1	TRBJ2-5	.